One sample yielded the 30 T cell receptor beta chains listed below, sequenced in a study of blood T cell repertoires in COVID-19. Profiled with immunoSEQ multiplex PCR; TCRdb holds only in-frame clones, not every one. The data hold about 190,000 clones, with 86% observed a single time. Sample: PBMCs or T cells enriched from blood (not recorded which). The receptors were gathered from a man between 35 and 55 years old with acute COVID-19.

The CDR3 DNA reads as TGTGCCAGTAGAAAGGGACACAACACCGGGGAGCTGTTTTTT. This gives the protein CASRKGHNTGELFF. The chain couples TRBV19 to TRBJ2-2, with TRBD1 as a possible D gene (6 bases). V was trimmed by 6 bases and J by 2 bases, leaving 10 bases between them. Germline lookup yields CDR1 LNHDA and CDR2 SQIVND (reference sequence). This CDR3 region has 14 residues.

The chain recombines TRBV24-1 with TRBJ2-1; 8 nucleotides align to TRBD2. Germline CDR1 KGHDR, CDR2 SFDVKD. V dropped 5 bases and J dropped 8; count of bases not matched to a gene: 10. This CDR3 region has 15 residues. The CDR3 DNA is TGTGCCACCAGTGGGGGTAGCGGGGCAGTCGATGAGCAGTTCTTC. This gives the protein CATSGGSGAVDEQFF.

J is TRBJ2-7 and V is TRBV11-2; 8 positions agree with TRBD1. From germline, CDR1 is SGHAT and CDR2 FQNNGV. The V gene end was trimmed by 8 bases and the J gene end by 4 bases; junction bases not matched to a gene: 13. This CDR3 is built from 15 residues. The CDR3 sequence: CASRHAGQGLYEQYF. CDR3 coding DNA: TGTGCCAGCCGCCACGCTGGACAGGGATTGTACGAGCAGTACTTC.

This CDR3 reads CASSYSRGLGSNQPQHF. For the CDR3, the DNA is TGTGCCAGCAGTTACTCGAGAGGTCTTGGTAGCAATCAGCCCCAGCATTTT. The J gene is TRBJ1-5, the V gene TRBV6-2 or TRBV6-3; D is undetermined. Trimming removed 0 bases from V and 0 bases from J, with 12 bases in between. The germline V gene encodes CDR1 MNHEY and CDR2 SVGEGT. The CDR3 is 17 residues long.

This clone was counted only a few times. The chain recombines TRBV25-1 with TRBJ1-1; 10 nucleotides agree with TRBD1. The CDR3 length is 14 residues. V was pared by 8 bases and J by 5 bases, with 8 bases of the junction left unmatched. CDR1 is MGHDK, CDR2 SYGVNS, per germline. Written as DNA, the CDR3 is TGTGCCAGCGTCACGGACAGGGGGTGTACTGAAGCTTTCTTT. Translating it yields CASVTDRGCTEAFF.

Only a few counts were recorded for this clone. The chain recombines TRBV20-1 with TRBJ1-5, with 9 bases identical to TRBD1. Germline-derived CDR1 and CDR2 are DFQATT and SNEGSKA (reference sequence). J was trimmed by 7 bases and V by 3 bases; bases with no gene match: 7. CDR3 length equals 14 residues. The CDR3 coding sequence is TGCAGTGCTAGTACAGGGGGCGCAAGGCAGCCCCAGCATTTT. Translating gives CSASTGGARQPQHF.

The V and J genes are TRBV7-9 and TRBJ2-3, with TRBD2 identical over 7 bases. The V gene's germline CDR1 is SEHNR and CDR2 FQNEAQ (reference sequence). J lost 3 bases, V lost 6 bases, and 9 bases had no gene match. This CDR3 region has 15 residues. CDR3 residues: CASSSGGSWTDTQYF. The CDR3 DNA reads as TGTGCCAGCAGTTCGGGCGGGAGCTGGACAGATACGCAGTATTTT.

The chain has TRBV28 and TRBJ2-6, with 8 bases that match TRBD1. CDR3 length: 18 residues. Germline assignment: CDR1 MDHEN and CDR2 SYDVKM. Trimming removed 2 bases from V and 0 bases from J; junction bases left unmatched: 6. Here the CDR3 DNA reads TGTGCCAGCAGTTTACCCGGACAGGGCGTCTCTGGGGCCAACGTCCTGACTTTC. Protein sequence: CASSLPGQGVSGANVLTF.

The rearrangement links TRBV28 to TRBJ2-6; maybe TRBD1 (5 bases). V lost 7 bases and J lost 2, with 21 bases in between. Germline-derived CDR1 and CDR2 are MDHEN and SYDVKM. The CDR3 consists of 18 residues. CDR3 DNA sequence: TGTGCCAGCACCTCTGGAGACAGTTTAGGCCCTGGGGCCAACGTCCTGACTTTC. It encodes CASTSGDSLGPGANVLTF. The variable domain in full, completed from reference TRBV28 and TRBJ2-6, reads DVKVTQSSRYLVKRTGEKVFLECVQDMDHENMFWYRQDPGLGLRLIYFSYDVKMKEKGDIPEGYSVSREKKERFSLILESASTNQTSMYLCASTSGDSLGPGANVLTFGAGSRLTVL.

This chain uses TRBV7-9 with TRBJ1-1; D is undetermined. The CDR3 contains 12 residues. The V gene's germline CDR1 is SEHNR and CDR2 FQNEAQ (reference sequence). V dropped 3 bases and J dropped 3 bases, with 5 bases sitting between them. CDR3 region: CASSLSHTEAFF. The CDR3 bases are TGTGCCAGCAGCTTGTCTCACACTGAAGCTTTCTTT.

The CDR3 bases are TGCGCCAGCAGCCAAGCGACAGGATTGTTGTCACCCCTCCACTTT. It specifies CASSQATGLLSPLHF. This chain joins TRBV4-1 and TRBJ1-6, with TRBD1 as a possible D gene (6 bases). From germline, CDR1 is MGHRA and CDR2 YSYEKL. The CDR3 runs to 15 residues. V gave up 1 base and J gave up 10 bases, with 14 bases separating them.

This clone was picked up one time. The rearrangement links TRBV27 to TRBJ2-7; D perhaps matches TRBD2 (6 bases). The CDR3 has 14 amino acids. The germline CDR1 and CDR2 sequences are MNHEY and SMNVEV (reference sequence). The V gene lost 8 bases and the J gene lost 6 bases, with 20 bases spanning the gap. The CDR3 loop is CASLGTHQPGEQYF. CDR3 in DNA: TGTGCCAGCCTAGGGACTCACCAGCCCGGCGAGCAGTACTTC.

This sequence joins TRBV15 and TRBJ1-1, with TRBD1 as a possible D gene (5 bases). The CDR3 length is 15 residues. V was cut by 2 bases and J by 4 bases, with 14 bases left in between. In germline, CDR1 is LNHNV, CDR2 YYDKDF (reference sequence). CDR3 loop: CATSRPSPGITEAFF. The CDR3 DNA sequence: TGTGCCACCAGCAGACCTTCCCCAGGGATCACTGAAGCTTTCTTT. The complete variable domain, with remaining parts taken from reference TRBV15 and TRBJ1-1, reads DAMVIQNPRYQVTQFGKPVTLSCSQTLNHNVMYWYQQKSSQAPKLLFHYYDKDFNNEADTPDNFQSRRPNTSFCFLDIRSPGLGDTAMYLCATSRPSPGITEAFFGQGTRLTVV.

The chain carries TRBV5-1 and TRBJ1-2; 7 nucleotides align to TRBD1. The junction had 10 bases not matched to a gene; V was cut back by 4 bases and J by 1 base. There are 16 residues in the CDR3. Germline loops: CDR1 SGHRS, CDR2 YFSETQ. CDR3 residues: CASSPSTGILNYGYTF. For the CDR3, the DNA is TGCGCCAGCAGCCCCTCGACAGGGATCCTTAACTATGGCTACACCTTC.

Comment on this clone: One end of the junction does not line up with germline, which may come from a read error. V gene TRBV14 combines with J gene TRBJ2-7, with TRBD1 identical over 7 bases. CDR1 is SGHDN, CDR2 FVKESK, per germline. The CDR3 consists of 13 residues. As DNA, the CDR3 is TGTGCCGGCAGAGAACAGGGGTCATTGTGGCAGTACTTC. The encoded protein is CAGREQGSLWQYF. Combining the CDR3 with reference TRBV14 and TRBJ2-7 gives the whole variable domain EAGVTQFPSHSVIEKGQTVTLRCDPISGHDNLYWYRRVMGKEIKFLLHFVKESKQDESGMPNNRFLAERTGGTYSTLKVQPAELEDSGVYFCAGREQGSLWQYFGPGTRLTVT.

The CDR3: CAIGGMGGNQPQHF. CDR3 DNA sequence: TGTGCCATAGGGGGAATGGGGGGCAATCAGCCCCAGCATTTT. The rearrangement uses TRBV10-3 and TRBJ1-5; possible D gene TRBD1, 6 bases. V was clipped by 9 bases and J by 2 bases, with 14 bases between them. This CDR3 has 14 residues. Germline V gene lookup returns CDR1 ENHRY and CDR2 SYGVKD.

The chain recombines TRBV2 with TRBJ2-2; TRBD1 might be the D (5 bases). The CDR3 is made up of 15 amino acids. V was clipped by 6 bases and J by 0 bases, with 11 bases between them. The germline gives CDR1 SNHLY, CDR2 FYNNEI. The CDR3 spells CASSPDTANTGELFF. CDR3 nucleotide sequence: TGTGCCAGCAGCCCGGACACAGCGAACACCGGGGAGCTGTTTTTT. Full variable domain (missing parts from reference TRBV2 and TRBJ2-2): EPEVTQTPSHQVTQMGQEVILRCVPISNHLYFYWYRQILGQKVEFLVSFYNNEISEKSEIFDDQFSVERPDGSNFTLKIRSTKLEDSAMYFCASSPDTANTGELFFGEGSRLTVL.

The genes are TRBV6-5 and TRBJ2-7; 12 bases map to TRBD1. CDR1 and CDR2 from the germline V gene are MNHEY and SVGAGI. V gave up 8 bases and J gave up 5 bases; unmatched junction bases: 7. This CDR3 has 14 residues. CDR3 sequence: CASQAGTGGDEQYF. In nucleotides, the CDR3 is TGTGCCAGCCAGGCCGGGACAGGGGGCGACGAGCAGTACTTC.

This clone was counted a few times. The chain joins TRBV5-1 to TRBJ2-7; 14 nucleotides align to TRBD2. The ends lost 4 bases at V and 5 bases at J; junction bases unmatched: 2. Germline assignment: CDR1 SGHRS and CDR2 YFSETQ. The CDR3 loop spans 14 amino acids. The CDR3 spells CASSPGLAGDEQYF. Here the CDR3 DNA reads TGCGCCAGCAGCCCGGGACTAGCGGGAGACGAGCAGTACTTC.

The rearrangement joins TRBV6-6 to TRBJ2-3; perhaps TRBD1 as D (6 bases). Germline values: CDR1 MNHNY, CDR2 SVGAGI (reference sequence). This CDR3 spans 18 amino acids. The V and J ends lost 5 bases and 3 bases respectively, with 24 bases between them. CDR3 DNA sequence: TGTGCCAGCAGTCGGCCCCCAGGGGTGGTGTTCCTAACAGATACGCAGTATTTT. Translation: CASSRPPGVVFLTDTQYF.

The chain recombines TRBV2 with TRBJ2-1, with D maybe TRBD2 (6 bases). Germline CDR1 is SNHLY and CDR2 is FYNNEI. Trimming took 6 bases from V and 4 from J, leaving 16 bases between them. The CDR3 is 15 amino acids. The CDR3 loop reads CASSAAAGGYNEQFF. The CDR3 nucleotides are TGTGCCAGCAGCGCCGCAGCGGGCGGTTACAATGAGCAGTTCTTC.

The chain has TRBV19 and TRBJ2-7; TRBD1 agrees at 9 bases. V lost 5 bases, J lost 4 bases, and 9 bases stayed unmatched. The CDR3 totals 15 residues. Germline lookup yields CDR1 LNHDA and CDR2 SQIVND (reference sequence). The CDR3 sequence: CASSGPGQGLYEQYF. For the CDR3, the DNA is TGTGCCAGTAGTGGTCCGGGACAGGGCCTTTACGAGCAGTACTTC.

The rearrangement joins TRBV7-9 to TRBJ1-1, with D possibly matching TRBD1 (5 bases). The V end was cut by 6 bases, the J end by 6 bases, with 11 bases between. The CDR3 loop spans 12 amino acids. CDR1 is SEHNR and CDR2 is FQNEAQ in the germline V gene (reference sequence). CDR3 coding DNA: TGTGCCAGCAGATCGGCAGGGCCTGAAGCTTTCTTT. It yields the protein CASRSAGPEAFF.

The chain couples TRBV19 to TRBJ2-1; possible D gene TRBD1, 6 bases. Trimming took off 2 bases at V and 8 bases at J, with 7 bases between the two ends. The CDR3 runs to 12 residues. Germline CDR1 and CDR2: LNHDA and SQIVND (reference sequence). CDR3 amino acids: CASSIKGDEQFF. CDR3 in DNA: TGTGCCAGTAGTATAAAGGGGGATGAGCAGTTCTTC.

This chain uses TRBV3-1 (or the pseudogene TRBV3-2) with TRBJ1-4; TRBD1 matches at 8 bases. Germline lookup yields CDR1 LGHDT and CDR2 YNNKEL (reference sequence). The CDR3 is 15 amino acids. The V gene end was trimmed by 4 bases and the J gene end by 13 bases; junction bases not matched to a gene: 14. The CDR3 nucleotides read TGTGCCAGCAGCCCCAAACCCGGGGGACAGGTAGGACTGTTTTTT. It translates to CASSPKPGGQVGLFF.

This rearrangement joins TRBV2 to TRBJ2-1; 8 bases fit TRBD2. Germline V lookup: CDR1 SNHLY, CDR2 FYNNEI. The J segment lost 5 bases and the V segment lost 8 bases, leaving 8 bases of the junction unmatched. The CDR3 runs 14 residues. In DNA, the CDR3 is TGTGCCAGCTATGCTAGCGGGTATAACAATGAGCAGTTCTTC. Translation: CASYASGYNNEQFF.

This clone was seen just once. The rearrangement links TRBV11-3 to TRBJ2-3; 8 bases are shared with TRBD2. Losses at the gene ends were 3 bases for V and 5 bases for J; bases not matched to a gene: 13. The CDR3 contains 17 residues. Germline V gene lookup returns CDR1 SGHNT and CDR2 YENEEA. The CDR3: CASSLGSSGSGVDTQYF. The CDR3 coding sequence is TGTGCCAGCAGCTTGGGATCGAGCGGGAGCGGGGTAGATACGCAGTATTTT.

This clone has just a few counts. The chain uses TRBV7-3 and TRBJ2-7; 8 bases agree with TRBD1. V dropped 4 bases and J dropped 3; count of bases not matched to a gene: 5. Looked up from germline, CDR1 is SGHTA and CDR2 is FQGTGA. The CDR3 extends over 14 amino acids. Written as DNA, the CDR3 is TGTGCCAGCAGCTCCGTTGGACAGGGCTACGAGCAGTACTTC. Translated: CASSSVGQGYEQYF.

The CDR3 loop is CASSLAQVNYGYTF. The CDR3 region has the DNA TGTGCCAGCAGCTTGGCACAGGTTAACTATGGCTACACCTTC. The chain links TRBV5-4 to TRBJ1-2; D perhaps matches TRBD1 (5 bases). With 0 bases removed from V and 1 base from J, the gap between germline ends came to 7 bases. Looked up from germline, CDR1 is SGHNT and CDR2 is YYREEE (reference sequence). The CDR3 length is 14 residues.

The gene calls are TRBV29-1 and TRBJ2-7; D may be TRBD1 (6 bases). Germline V gives CDR1 SQVTM, CDR2 ANQGSEA. This CDR3 comprises 12 residues. Trimming took 5 bases from V and 4 from J, leaving 12 bases between them. The CDR3 region has the DNA TGCAGCGTTCCGGGCAGGGGATACGAGCAGTACTTC. Protein: CSVPGRGYEQYF.